These 4 T cell receptor beta chains share one sample of origin, sequenced in a study of blood T cell repertoires in COVID-19. Generated by immunoSEQ multiplex PCR, the TCRdb table keeps only in-frame clones and is missing some. In the table there are roughly 160,000 clones, 83% of which are singletons. The sample was peripheral blood. The receptors stem from an elderly woman with acute or convalescent COVID-19.

The rearrangement joins TRBV7-2 to TRBJ2-5, with 9 bases lining up with TRBD2. The germline CDR1 and CDR2 sequences are SGHTA and FQGNSA. The CDR3 loop spans 14 amino acids. With V trimmed by 4 bases and J by 5 bases, 5 bases remained unmatched. The CDR3 bases are TGTGCCAGCAGCTATGCGGGGGGGGCGGAGACCCAGTACTTC. Translated, it gives CASSYAGGAETQYF.

This clone was seen a handful of times. This chain links TRBV7-2 with TRBJ1-1, with 9 bases fitting TRBD1. The CDR3 covers 14 residues. Germline V gene lookup returns CDR1 SGHTA and CDR2 FQGNSA. The V and J ends lost 3 bases and 5 bases, in that order; junction bases with no gene match: 4. Written as DNA, the CDR3 is TGTGCCAGCAGCTTGGACAGGGGTTGGACTGAAGCTTTCTTT. Translating it yields CASSLDRGWTEAFF.

In this sample, this clone turned up a few times. V usage is TRBV5-6 and J usage is TRBJ2-1; D uncertain. V dropped 4 bases and J dropped 10 bases, with 9 bases sitting between them. Germline CDR1 SGHDT, CDR2 YYEEEE. The CDR3 is 11 amino acids. The DNA of the CDR3 is TGTGCCAGCAGCGTGAAGAGGGAGCAGTTCTTC. Its translation: CASSVKREQFF.

The chain recombines TRBV18 with TRBJ1-1; weak D call: TRBD1 (5 bases). V was trimmed by 5 bases and J by 11 bases, leaving 18 bases between them. CDR1 is KGHSH, CDR2 LQKENI, per germline. The CDR3 spans 13 residues. CDR3 DNA: TGTGCCAGCTCAGCCGCGGGGGGGGAAAGTGCTTTCTTT. Protein product: CASSAAGGESAFF.